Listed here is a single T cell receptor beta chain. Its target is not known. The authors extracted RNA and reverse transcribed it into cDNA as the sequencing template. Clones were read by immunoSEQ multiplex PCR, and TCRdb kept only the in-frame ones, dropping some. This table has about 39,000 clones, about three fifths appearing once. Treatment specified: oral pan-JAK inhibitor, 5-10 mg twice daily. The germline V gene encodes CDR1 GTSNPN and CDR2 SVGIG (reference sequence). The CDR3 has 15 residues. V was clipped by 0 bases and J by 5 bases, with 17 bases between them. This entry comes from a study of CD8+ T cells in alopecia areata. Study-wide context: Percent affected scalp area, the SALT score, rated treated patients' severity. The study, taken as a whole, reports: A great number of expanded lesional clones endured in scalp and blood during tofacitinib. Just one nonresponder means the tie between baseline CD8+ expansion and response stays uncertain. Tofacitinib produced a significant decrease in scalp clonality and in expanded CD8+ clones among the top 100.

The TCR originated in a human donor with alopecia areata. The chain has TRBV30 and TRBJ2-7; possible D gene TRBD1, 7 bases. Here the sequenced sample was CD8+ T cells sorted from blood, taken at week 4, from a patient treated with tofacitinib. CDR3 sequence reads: CAWSVTGRLGDEQYF. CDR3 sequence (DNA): TGTGCCTGGAGTGTGACAGGGAGGCTCGGTGACGAGCAGTACTTC.